One and the same sample provided the 25 T cell receptor beta chains below, sequenced in a study of T cells in Graves' hyperthyroidism and ophthalmopathy. The investigators amplified TCR beta CDR3 regions from RNA transcripts. Initially, a first-round RT-PCR of the TCR CDR3 employed the HTBI primer set. TCRdb redid the calling of the multiplex PCR reads with MiXCR, one entry per CDR3 protein. The table has around 500,000 distinct CDR3 sequences, roughly an eighth seen once; the top ten hold less than 20%. The specimen was blood. The receptors here all came from a woman aged 18-29 years with Graves' hyperthyroidism.

V usage is TRBV18 and J usage is TRBJ2-5; TRBD2 matches 11 bases. Germline-derived CDR1 and CDR2 are KGHSH and LQKENI. V was clipped by 4 bases and J by 5 bases; unmatched bases: 9. The CDR3 runs to 16 residues. CDR3 nucleotides: TGTGCCAGCTCACGCCCGACTAGCGGGATTGTGGAGACCCAGTACTTC. The encoded protein is CASSRPTSGIVETQYF.

The sample holds many counts of this clonotype. The chain combines TRBV12-3 or TRBV12-4 with TRBJ2-7; TRBD2 matches at 10 bases. The CDR3 length is 14 residues. With V trimmed by 3 bases and J by 4 bases, 3 bases remained unmatched. This CDR3 is CASSFLAGEYEQYF. CDR3 nucleotides: TGTGCCAGCAGTTTCCTAGCGGGAGAATACGAGCAGTACTTC.

The rearrangement links TRBV12-3 or TRBV12-4 to TRBJ2-4; D call uncertain. V dropped 1 base and J dropped 0 bases, with 10 bases sitting between them. The CDR3 covers 16 residues. The DNA for the CDR3 is TGTGCCAGCAGTTTAGGGCCGCTACTAGCCAAAAACATTCAGTACTTC. Its protein is CASSLGPLLAKNIQYF.

In its sample, this clonotype was seen a few times. This chain joins TRBV20-1 and TRBJ2-7; tentative D call: TRBD1 (5 bases). The V and J ends lost 2 bases and 4 bases respectively, with 18 bases between them. Looked up from germline, CDR1 is DFQATT and CDR2 is SNEGSKA (reference sequence). CDR3 length: 15 residues. Here the CDR3 reads CSARKRQSLGYEQYF. CDR3 nucleotide sequence: TGCAGTGCTAGAAAGAGACAGTCCCTCGGGTACGAGCAGTACTTC.

A few counts support this clonotype. A much larger clone sits a single nucleotide away, making a read error possible. The V call is TRBV7-2, the J call TRBJ1-5; D unclear. Looked up from germline, CDR1 is SGHTA and CDR2 is FQGNSA. Trimming took 2 bases from V and 2 from J, leaving 4 bases between them. There are 13 residues in the CDR3. CDR3: CASSLYGNQPQHF. In nucleotides, the CDR3 is TGTGCCAGCAGCTTATACGGCAATCAGCCCCAGCATTTT.

V is TRBV6-2 or TRBV6-3 and J is TRBJ2-3; D unresolved. CDR3 length equals 14 residues. Germline CDR1 and CDR2: MNHEY and SVGEGT. The V gene lost 7 bases and the J gene lost 3 bases, with 14 bases spanning the gap. CDR3 sequence reads: CASIYLVWTDTQYF. CDR3 DNA sequence: TGTGCCAGCATATATCTTGTGTGGACAGATACGCAGTATTTT.

This clonotype was picked up many times. The chain uses TRBV7-3 and TRBJ2-1; 8 bases are a match to TRBD1. Germline V gene data show CDR1 as SGHTA and CDR2 as FQGTGA. The junction had 8 bases not matched to a gene; V was cut back by 4 bases and J by 6 bases. The CDR3 length is 15 residues. The chain's CDR3 is CASSYGQGYGNEQFF. Written as DNA, the CDR3 is TGTGCCAGCAGCTACGGACAGGGCTATGGCAATGAGCAGTTCTTC.

This clonotype was counted at least ten times. The rearrangement uses TRBV20-1 and TRBJ2-5, with 14 nucleotides matching TRBD2. The CDR3 length is 18 residues. The V segment lost 4 bases and the J segment 5 bases; nucleotides outside the gene matches: 15. Per germline, CDR1 DFQATT and CDR2 SNEGSKA (reference sequence). The CDR3 nucleotides read TGCAGTGCTACCCTTCCGACGGGACTAGCGGGAGTGCAGGAGACCCAGTACTTC. Amino acids: CSATLPTGLAGVQETQYF.

In its sample, this clonotype was seen many times. This may come from a read error, since a much larger clone is one base off. The chain employs TRBV9 and TRBJ1-2; D unclear. CDR3 length equals 13 residues. Trimming removed 0 bases from V and 2 bases from J, with 5 bases in between. Germline CDR1 and CDR2: SGDLS and YYNGEE. In DNA form, the CDR3 reads TGTGCCAGCAGCGTAGATGGCAACTATGGCTACACCTTC. As protein: CASSVDGNYGYTF.

This clonotype has a count of ten or more. V gene TRBV19 combines with J gene TRBJ1-1; 9 positions agree with TRBD1. CDR3 length: 16 residues. The germline gives CDR1 LNHDA, CDR2 SQIVND (reference sequence). Trimming removed 4 bases from V and 4 bases from J; junction bases left unmatched: 10. CDR3 DNA: TGTGCCAGTAGTAACAACAGGGGGCGAGGTGGCACTGAAGCTTTCTTT. Translating it yields CASSNNRGRGGTEAFF.

This clonotype was seen repeatedly, ten times or more. V and J are TRBV19 and TRBJ2-5; D remains unclear. Between the trimmed V and J ends, which lost 0 bases and 5 bases, there was a span of 16 bases. Germline CDR1 reads LNHDA; CDR2 reads SQIVND (reference sequence). The CDR3 is 16 residues long. The CDR3 coding sequence is TGTGCCAGTAGTATAGAAGGAGCATTCACTCAGGAGACCCAGTACTTC. As protein: CASSIEGAFTQETQYF. The full variable domain, with the rest looked up from reference TRBV19 and TRBJ2-5, is DGGITQSPKYLFRKEGQNVTLSCEQNLNHDAMYWYRQDPGQGLRLIYYSQIVNDFQKGDIAEGYSVSREKKESFPLTVTSAQKNPTAFYLCASSIEGAFTQETQYFGPGTRLLVL.

This clonotype was observed at least ten times. The chain joins TRBV10-3 to TRBJ2-3; weak D call: TRBD2 (5 bases). V was pared by 0 bases and J by 3 bases, with 13 bases between. The germline CDR1 and CDR2 sequences are ENHRY and SYGVKD. This CDR3 region has 16 residues. The CDR3, as DNA: TGTGCCATCAGTGAGTCGGAGGTCTTCCAAACAGATACGCAGTATTTT. Its protein product is CAISESEVFQTDTQYF.

Many counts were recorded for this clonotype. The rearrangement uses TRBV6-1 and TRBJ2-3; TRBD2 is a possible D gene (6 bases). Germline values: CDR1 MNHNS, CDR2 SASEGT. CDR3 size: 13 residues. The V end lost 7 bases, the J end lost 3 bases, and 11 bases lay between the germline ends. CDR3 nucleotides: TGTGCCAGCACCCGGGGGTCGACAGATACGCAGTATTTT. Protein sequence: CASTRGSTDTQYF.

In this sample, this clonotype turned up many times. The chain employs TRBV11-1 and TRBJ2-7, with D unresolved. This CDR3 has 12 amino acids. Trimming took 5 bases from V and 6 from J, leaving 11 bases between them. From germline, CDR1 is SGHAT and CDR2 FQDESV (reference sequence). CDR3 region: CASSRSLTEQYF. As DNA, the CDR3 is TGTGCCAGCAGCCGGAGCCTCACCGAGCAGTACTTC.

This chain uses TRBV19 with TRBJ2-1; D uncertain. V lost 8 bases to trimming and J lost 6 bases, with 11 bases between them. The CDR3 has 12 residues. The germline gives CDR1 LNHDA, CDR2 SQIVND (reference sequence). The CDR3 DNA reads TGTGCCAGTGCCTTTCCCCCCAATGAGCAGTTCTTC. It encodes CASAFPPNEQFF.

This clonotype showed up many times. The V call is TRBV7-2, the J call TRBJ2-2; a weak D match, TRBD2 (6 bases). Germline V gene lookup returns CDR1 SGHTA and CDR2 FQGNSA. There are 15 residues in the CDR3. The V gene lost 1 base and the J gene lost 5 bases, with 11 bases spanning the gap. The DNA for the CDR3 is TGTGCCAGCAGCTTAGTAGCGGTGGGGACCGGGGAGCTGTTTTTT. The encoded protein is CASSLVAVGTGELFF.

The table lists this clonotype with many counts. The chain joins TRBV12-5 to TRBJ1-5; D possibly corresponds to TRBD1 (6 bases). The CDR3 contains 18 residues. V lost 0 bases, J lost 4 bases, and 19 bases lay in between. CDR1 is LGHNT, CDR2 FRNRAP, per germline. The CDR3: CASGLVQKTDRSNQPQHF. The CDR3 DNA is TGTGCTAGTGGTTTGGTCCAAAAAACAGACAGGAGTAATCAGCCCCAGCATTTT.

This clonotype was seen ten or more times. The J gene is TRBJ2-1, the V gene TRBV6-1; TRBD1 might be the D (5 bases). The CDR3 is made up of 16 amino acids. V gave up 6 bases and J gave up 4 bases, with 19 bases separating them. Germline CDR1 and CDR2: MNHNS and SASEGT. The DNA of the CDR3 is TGTGCCAGCAGAGTAGGGGCGCGGCCCCTATACAATGAGCAGTTCTTC. Translation gives CASRVGARPLYNEQFF.

This clonotype was counted between two and nine times. J is TRBJ1-2 and V is TRBV18, with TRBD1 matching over 7 bases. The V gene end was trimmed by 4 bases and the J gene end by 5 bases; junction bases not matched to a gene: 22. The CDR3 has 19 residues. Per the germline V gene, CDR1 is KGHSH and CDR2 is LQKENI. The CDR3 is CASSLTTGTASRLPYGYTF. For the CDR3, the DNA is TGTGCCAGCTCACTTACGACCGGGACAGCCAGTCGATTGCCTTATGGCTACACCTTC.

This clonotype was detected only a few times. This rearrangement joins TRBV6-1 to TRBJ1-4; TRBD1 is a possible D gene (6 bases). The length of the CDR3 is 12 residues. Trimming pared 8 bases from V and 6 bases from J, leaving 10 bases between. Germline CDR1 and CDR2: MNHNS and SASEGT. The CDR3 protein is CASWGHDEKLFF. DNA for the CDR3: TGTGCCAGCTGGGGGCATGATGAAAAACTGTTTTTT.

This clonotype was recorded at least ten times. V and J are TRBV3-1 and TRBJ1-1; no definite D call. Germline CDR1 is LGHDT and CDR2 is YNNKEL (reference sequence). The ends were cut back, 5 bases at V and 5 bases at J, with 15 bases in the middle. CDR3 length: 14 residues. CDR3 in amino acids: CASSFREGRTEAFF. The CDR3 nucleotides read TGTGCCAGCAGCTTCCGTGAAGGGAGAACTGAAGCTTTCTTT.

The V call is TRBV25-1, the J call TRBJ2-7; D is ambiguous. The germline V and J ends were trimmed by 1 base and 5 bases, with 12 bases remaining between them. This CDR3 has 14 amino acids. Germline assignment: CDR1 MGHDK and CDR2 SYGVNS. CDR3 loop: CASSEWSATDEQYF. The CDR3 DNA sequence: TGTGCCAGCAGTGAATGGTCAGCCACTGACGAGCAGTACTTC.

This chain uses TRBV30 with TRBJ2-1; 9 nucleotides align to TRBD2. Germline assignment: CDR1 GTSNPN and CDR2 SVGIG (reference sequence). V was clipped by 7 bases and J by 7 bases; unmatched bases: 17. The CDR3 has 16 amino acids. CDR3 bases: TGTGCCTACACCGGGAGTAGCGGGAGATGGTTGAATGAGCAGTTCTTC. This encodes CAYTGSSGRWLNEQFF.

This clonotype occurred many times. V gene TRBV27 combines with J gene TRBJ1-6; 7 nucleotides agree with TRBD1. The CDR3 sequence is 15 residues long. From germline, CDR1 is MNHEY and CDR2 SMNVEV (reference sequence). The junction had 4 bases not matched to a gene; V was cut back by 2 bases and J by 6 bases. CDR3 loop: CASSLGQVSNSPLHF. CDR3 nucleotides: TGTGCCAGCAGTTTAGGACAGGTTTCTAATTCACCCCTCCACTTT.

This clonotype was counted ten times or more. The genes are TRBV19 and TRBJ1-2; D gene unclear. CDR1 and CDR2 from the germline V gene are LNHDA and SQIVND (reference sequence). The V end was cut by 2 bases, the J end by 8 bases, with 15 bases between. The CDR3 is 14 amino acids. The CDR3 DNA reads as TGTGCCAGTAGTATATCGGTAACCTCTGAGGGCTACACCTTC. Translating it yields CASSISVTSEGYTF.